This T cell receptor beta chain came from a study of Ad26.COV2.S vaccination and SARS-CoV-2 variants. Study-wide context: Ad26.COV2.S, an intramuscular injection, was given once or twice 56 days apart. Study-level results: Vaccine recipients and placebo recipients showed similar non-spike TCR breadth. Spike-specific CD8+ and CD4+ T cell responses reportedly showed substantial breadth after vaccination. In TCR breadth and depth analyses, total T cell responses may have been underestimated.

Treatment indicated: roughly 20 received Ad26.COV2.S at low or high dose, single or two shots; about 5 received placebo; per-sample allocation not given. Sampling happened 63 days after the first vaccine or placebo injection. Comment on this clone: The antigen is undetermined.

Measured with immunoSEQ multiplex PCR; TCRdb has only the in-frame clones, and not every one. The table shows 360,000 or so clones, with 75% to 90% occurring only once. Germline CDR1 and CDR2: MGHRA and YSYEKL. Between the trimmed V and J ends, which lost 3 bases and 2 bases, there was a span of 10 bases. The CDR3 length is 15 residues. The sequence came from a person aged 18-65 years who received the Ad26.COV2.S COVID-19 vaccine or a placebo. The sequenced sample was peripheral blood, obtained in a trial of Ad26.COV2.S vaccine versus placebo. The V gene is TRBV4-1, the J gene TRBJ2-2, with D possibly matching TRBD1 (6 bases). Here the CDR3 reads CASSHNRVNTGELFF. CDR3 bases: TGCGCCAGCAGCCACAACAGGGTCAACACCGGGGAGCTGTTTTTT.